This TCR beta chain is drawn from a study of blood T cells in healthy people across ages. Study results and caveats: The study found more naive CD4+ cells and higher diversity in long-lived than aged donors.

It was with a sample-barcoded 5' primer and a J-beta primer mix that a second PCR of roughly 7 to 12 cycles was run. Via MiXCR, TCRdb re-called the 5' RACE reads, giving one row per CDR3 protein. This sample carries around 1,000,000 distinct CDR3 sequences, under 30% of them seen once, and the ten largest clones take approximately 0.75%. The study drew donors from healthy Caucasian individuals in Russia aged roughly 6 to 95. The germline V gene has CDR1 SGHNT and CDR2 YENEEA. Trimming shortened V by 5 bases and J by 8 bases, and 25 bases separated the two germline ends. The CDR3 spans 17 residues. In this sample, this clonotype turned up a few times. The antigen is undetermined. The same sample was also used in a study of T cells of mothers and their children. From that study: Reads obtained per mother exceeded 9.5 million TCR beta CDR3 reads, with approximately 3 million obtained per child.

Sequencing was carried out using blood. The chain is built from TRBV11-3 and TRBJ2-1; TRBD1 might be the D (6 bases). The sequence came from a girl aged 2 to 10 in good health. In DNA, the CDR3 is TGTGCCAGCAGCCGACTGAGGACAGAAACCTCTAGGTATGAGCAGTTCTTC. Translated: CASSRLRTETSRYEQFF.